This T cell receptor beta chain stems from a study of beta chain features in type 1 diabetes. Expressed TCRB transcripts were sequenced because the isolated RNA had all been reverse transcribed beforehand. Only in-frame clones appear in the TCRdb table, and some are missing; sequencing was by immunoSEQ multiplex PCR. The table lists 140,000 to 150,000 clones, 40% to 60% of them singletons. CDR1 and CDR2 (germline): MDHEN, SYDVKM. CDR3 length equals 17 residues. V lost 3 bases and J 3 bases, leaving 18 bases between the germline ends. This clone has only a few counts. The sequence came from a young man in good health. Material: Tregs from blood. The chain is built from TRBV28 and TRBJ1-5; D not certain. DNA of the CDR3: TGTGCCAGCAGTTTCCCCCCCGGGATGGGATACAATCAGCCCCAGCATTTT. This translates into CASSFPPGMGYNQPQHF.